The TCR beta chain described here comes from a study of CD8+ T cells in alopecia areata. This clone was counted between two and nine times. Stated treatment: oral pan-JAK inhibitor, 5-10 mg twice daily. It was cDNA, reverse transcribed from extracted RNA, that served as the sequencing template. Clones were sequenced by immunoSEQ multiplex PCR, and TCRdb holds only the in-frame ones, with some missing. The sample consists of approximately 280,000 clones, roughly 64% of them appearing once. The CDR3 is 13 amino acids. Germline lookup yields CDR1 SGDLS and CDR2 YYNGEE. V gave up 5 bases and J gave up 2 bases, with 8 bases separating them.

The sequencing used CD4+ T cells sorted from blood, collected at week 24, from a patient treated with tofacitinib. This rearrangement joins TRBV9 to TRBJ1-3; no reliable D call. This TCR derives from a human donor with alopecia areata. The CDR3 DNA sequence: TGTGCCAGCAGGGGAACTCCTGGAAACACCATATATTTT. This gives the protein CASRGTPGNTIYF.